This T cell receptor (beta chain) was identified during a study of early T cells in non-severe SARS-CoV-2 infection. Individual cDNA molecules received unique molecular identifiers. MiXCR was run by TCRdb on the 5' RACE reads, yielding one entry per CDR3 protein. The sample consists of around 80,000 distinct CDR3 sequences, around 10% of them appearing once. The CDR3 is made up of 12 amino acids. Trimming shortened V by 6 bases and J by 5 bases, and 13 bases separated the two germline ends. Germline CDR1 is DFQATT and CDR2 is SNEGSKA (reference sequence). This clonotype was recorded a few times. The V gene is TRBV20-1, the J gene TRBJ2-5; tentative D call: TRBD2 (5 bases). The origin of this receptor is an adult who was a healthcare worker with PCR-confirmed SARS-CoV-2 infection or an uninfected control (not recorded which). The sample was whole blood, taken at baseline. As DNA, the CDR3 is TGCAGTGCCCTGGGAGAAGGGGAGACCCAGTACTTC. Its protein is CSALGEGETQYF.